These 8 T cell receptor beta chains were all obtained from the same sample, sequenced in a study of blood T cell repertoires in COVID-19. The data were produced by immunoSEQ multiplex PCR, yet TCRdb's version contains in-frame clones alone and is incomplete. The top ten clones hold more than 10% of a sample with approximately 130,000 clones, about 83% of them seen once. Sequenced: peripheral blood. These receptors all stem from a human donor in a cohort sampled during active COVID-19.

The gene calls are TRBV19 and TRBJ2-5; 11 positions match TRBD2. The V segment lost 3 bases and the J segment 2 bases; nucleotides outside the gene matches: 5. The CDR3 loop spans 16 amino acids. Germline lookup yields CDR1 LNHDA and CDR2 SQIVND (reference sequence). The CDR3 spells CASSMSLAGGQETQYF. CDR3 DNA: TGTGCCAGTAGTATGTCCCTAGCGGGGGGACAAGAGACCCAGTACTTC.

This clone was seen a few times. V gene TRBV6-5 combines with J gene TRBJ1-5, with a possible D match to TRBD1 (6 bases). The V gene's germline CDR1 is MNHEY and CDR2 SVGAGI. Trimming cost V 6 bases and J 5 bases, with 14 bases left between them. This CDR3 region has 14 residues. The chain's CDR3 is CASRTTGSHQPQHF. As DNA, the CDR3 is TGTGCCAGCAGGACGACAGGAAGTCATCAGCCCCAGCATTTT.

The rearrangement links TRBV3-1 (or the pseudogene TRBV3-2) to TRBJ1-3; D perhaps matches TRBD1 (6 bases). Germline CDR1 LGHDT, CDR2 YNNKEL (reference sequence). The CDR3 contains 15 residues. V lost 4 bases and J lost 2, with 12 bases in between. The chain's CDR3 is CASSPWTAPGNTIYF. In DNA form, the CDR3 reads TGTGCCAGCAGCCCCTGGACAGCCCCTGGAAACACCATATATTTT.

This rearrangement joins TRBV5-1 to TRBJ2-1; D is possibly TRBD2 (5 bases). The CDR3 is 13 residues long. Trimming took off 4 bases at V and 10 bases at J, with 15 bases between the two ends. Germline assignment: CDR1 SGHRS and CDR2 YFSETQ. The CDR3: CASSTGPTGEQFF. DNA of the CDR3: TGCGCCAGCAGCACGGGCCCTACGGGGGAGCAGTTCTTC.

CDR3 in amino acids: CAISESGGPTEAFF. The CDR3 nucleotides read TGTGCCATCAGTGAGTCGGGGGGACCCACTGAAGCTTTCTTT. This rearrangement joins TRBV10-3 to TRBJ1-1; TRBD1 is a possible D gene (5 bases). This CDR3 spans 14 amino acids. The germline gives CDR1 ENHRY, CDR2 SYGVKD. V was cut by 0 bases and J by 4 bases, with 9 bases left in between.

In its sample, this clone was seen a few times. The genes are TRBV7-9 and TRBJ2-3; perhaps TRBD2 as D (5 bases). Trimming left V 3 bases short and J 0 bases short, with 10 bases between. CDR1 and CDR2 (germline): SEHNR, FQNEAQ (reference sequence). The CDR3 is 15 amino acids. The chain's CDR3 is CASSLRAASTDTQYF. DNA of the CDR3: TGTGCCAGCAGCTTGCGGGCAGCTAGCACAGATACGCAGTATTTT.

In this sample, this clone turned up a few times. The V call is TRBV27, the J call TRBJ2-1; 13 bases match TRBD2. Germline CDR1 reads MNHEY; CDR2 reads SMNVEV (reference sequence). With 5 bases clipped from V and 8 bases from J, the junction kept 6 bases outside the gene matches. The CDR3 covers 15 residues. The CDR3 region is CASSTSGGADDEQFF. CDR3 bases: TGTGCCAGCAGTACTAGCGGGGGGGCCGACGATGAGCAGTTCTTC.

The chain uses TRBV5-1 and TRBJ2-1; 15 bases match TRBD2. The trim removed 3 bases at V and 10 bases at J, leaving 2 bases unmatched. The CDR3 is 14 amino acids. The germline gives CDR1 SGHRS, CDR2 YFSETQ. CDR3 sequence: CASSSGTSGREQFF. In nucleotides, the CDR3 is TGCGCCAGCAGCTCCGGGACTAGCGGGAGGGAGCAGTTCTTC.